What follows is one TCR beta chain and its context. Germline CDR1 is MNHNS and CDR2 is SASEGT. The CDR3 contains 12 residues. Trimming shortened V by 2 bases and J by 9 bases, and 9 bases separated the two germline ends. The data belong to a study of shared clonotypes between healthy human individuals. Cells designated naive CD8 were CD45RO-negative and were positively selected for CCR7, with terminally differentiated effector memory CD45RA+ cells excluded. The data were produced by immunoSEQ multiplex PCR, yet TCRdb's version contains in-frame clones alone and is incomplete. This sample has about 2 million clones, with roughly 95% found just once.

The specimen sequenced was naive CD8+ T cells sorted from blood. The receptor comes from a man between 18 and 35 years old in good health. The chain uses TRBV6-1 and TRBJ2-3; D remains ambiguous. The CDR3 DNA follows: TGTGCCAGCAGTGAACTGCCCAGCACGCAGTATTTT. It specifies CASSELPSTQYF.